This T cell receptor (beta chain) came from a study of T cell repertoires in cytomegalovirus infection. In the study overall: The study used recently identified HLA-C-restricted and well-studied HLA-B-restricted CMV epitopes. Based on public TCR beta signatures, there were indications of CMV infection and of a matching HLA type. Findings and caveats of the study: It was HLA-C-restricted CMV-specific TCR beta clonotypes that dominated the response ex vivo. Cumulative public TCR beta family frequency identified CMV carriers with the relevant HLA.

CDR1 is SGHTA, CDR2 FQGNSA, per germline. The CDR3 spans 15 residues. V shed 1 base, J shed 5 bases, and the junction held 5 bases outside the gene matches. In TCRdb, the reads were re-called with MiXCR into one record per CDR3 protein. This sample has about 920,000 distinct CDR3 sequences; approximately 31% occur once, and the top ten carry about 14%. This clonotype was observed many times. Antigen: not known. The sequenced sample was cultured CD8+ T cells from PBMCs, obtained from culture after CMV antigen stimulation. J is TRBJ2-5 and V is TRBV7-2; 9 bases align to TRBD2. This sequence originates from a human donor in good health (CMV status not recorded). Some clones in this sample may be carry-over from other donors' samples. CDR3: CASSLELAGGETQYF. In DNA form, the CDR3 reads TGTGCCAGCAGCTTAGAGTTGGCGGGGGGGGAGACCCAGTACTTC.